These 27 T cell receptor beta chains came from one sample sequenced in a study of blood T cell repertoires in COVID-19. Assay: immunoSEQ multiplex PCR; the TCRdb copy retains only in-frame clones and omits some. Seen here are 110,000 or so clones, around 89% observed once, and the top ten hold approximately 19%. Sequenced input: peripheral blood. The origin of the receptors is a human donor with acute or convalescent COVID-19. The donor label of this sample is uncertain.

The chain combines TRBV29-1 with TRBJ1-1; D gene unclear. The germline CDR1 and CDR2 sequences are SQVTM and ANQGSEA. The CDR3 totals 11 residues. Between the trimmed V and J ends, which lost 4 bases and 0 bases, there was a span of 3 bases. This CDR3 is CSVVMNTEAFF. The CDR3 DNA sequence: TGCAGCGTTGTTATGAACACTGAAGCTTTCTTT.

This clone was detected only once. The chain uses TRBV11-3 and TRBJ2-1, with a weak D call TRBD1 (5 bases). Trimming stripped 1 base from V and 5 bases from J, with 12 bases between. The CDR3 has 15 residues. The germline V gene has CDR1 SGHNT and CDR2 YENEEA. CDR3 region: CASSLGGSVNNEQFF. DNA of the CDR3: TGTGCCAGCAGCTTAGGGGGCTCTGTTAACAATGAGCAGTTCTTC.

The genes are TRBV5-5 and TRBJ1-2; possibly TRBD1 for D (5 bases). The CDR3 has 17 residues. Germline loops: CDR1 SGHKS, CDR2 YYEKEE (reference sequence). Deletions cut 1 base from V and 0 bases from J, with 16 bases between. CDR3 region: CASSLWPRTTTNYGYTF. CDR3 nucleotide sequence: TGTGCCAGCAGCTTGTGGCCGCGGACAACGACTAACTATGGCTACACCTTC.

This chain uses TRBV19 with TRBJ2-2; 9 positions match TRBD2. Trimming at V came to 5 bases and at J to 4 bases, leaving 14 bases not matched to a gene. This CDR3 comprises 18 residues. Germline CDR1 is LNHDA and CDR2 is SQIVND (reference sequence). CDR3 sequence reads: CASSHGGVAGVITGELFF. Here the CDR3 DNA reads TGTGCCAGTAGTCACGGGGGGGTAGCGGGAGTGATCACCGGGGAGCTGTTTTTT.

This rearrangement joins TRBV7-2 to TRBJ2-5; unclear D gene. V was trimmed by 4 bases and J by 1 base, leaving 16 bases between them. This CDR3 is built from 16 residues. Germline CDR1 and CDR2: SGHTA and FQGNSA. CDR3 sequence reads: CASSSHLRGFQETQYF. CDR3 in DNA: TGTGCCAGCAGCTCCCACTTGCGCGGCTTCCAAGAGACCCAGTACTTC. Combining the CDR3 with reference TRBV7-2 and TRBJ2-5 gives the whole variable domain GAGVSQSPSNKVTEKGKDVELRCDPISGHTALYWYRQSLGQGLEFLIYFQGNSAPDKSGLPSDRFSAERTGGSVSTLTIQRTQQEDSAVYLCASSSHLRGFQETQYFGPGTRLLVL.

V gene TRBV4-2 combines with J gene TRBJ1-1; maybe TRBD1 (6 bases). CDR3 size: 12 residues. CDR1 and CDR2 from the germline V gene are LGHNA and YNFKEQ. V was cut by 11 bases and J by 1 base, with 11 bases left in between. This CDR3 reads CAAGEPNTEAFF. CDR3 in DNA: TGTGCCGCAGGGGAACCGAACACTGAAGCTTTCTTT.

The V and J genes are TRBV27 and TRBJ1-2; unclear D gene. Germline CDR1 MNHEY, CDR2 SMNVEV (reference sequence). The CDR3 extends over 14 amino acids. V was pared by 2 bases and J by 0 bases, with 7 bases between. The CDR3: CASSLQAANYGYTF. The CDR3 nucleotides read TGTGCCAGCAGTTTACAGGCAGCTAACTATGGCTACACCTTC.

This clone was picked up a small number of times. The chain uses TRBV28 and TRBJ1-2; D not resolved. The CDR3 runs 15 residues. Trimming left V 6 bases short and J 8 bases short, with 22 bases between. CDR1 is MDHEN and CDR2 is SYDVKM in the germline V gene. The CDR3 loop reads CASSAPSRGGGGYTF. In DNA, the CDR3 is TGTGCCAGCAGCGCCCCATCTCGGGGAGGAGGAGGCTACACCTTC.

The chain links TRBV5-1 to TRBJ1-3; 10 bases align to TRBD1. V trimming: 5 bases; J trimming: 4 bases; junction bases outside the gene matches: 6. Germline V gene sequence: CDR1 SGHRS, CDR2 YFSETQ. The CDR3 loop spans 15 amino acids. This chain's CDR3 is CASSTGTGVGNTIYF. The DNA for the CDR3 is TGCGCCAGCAGTACCGGGACAGGGGTCGGAAACACCATATATTTT.

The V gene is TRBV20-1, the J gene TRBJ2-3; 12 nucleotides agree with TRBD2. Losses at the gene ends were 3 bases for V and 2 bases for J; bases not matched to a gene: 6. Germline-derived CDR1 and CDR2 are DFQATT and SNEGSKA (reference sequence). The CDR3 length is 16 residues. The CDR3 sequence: CSASPRTSGDTDTQYF. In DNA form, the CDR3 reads TGCAGTGCTAGTCCCCGGACTAGCGGGGACACAGATACGCAGTATTTT.

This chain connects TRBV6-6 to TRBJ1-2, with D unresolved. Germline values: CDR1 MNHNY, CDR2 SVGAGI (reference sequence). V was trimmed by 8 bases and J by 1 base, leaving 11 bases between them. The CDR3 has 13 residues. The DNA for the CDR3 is TGTGCCAGCTACTGGCGGCTTAACTATGGCTACACCTTC. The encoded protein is CASYWRLNYGYTF.

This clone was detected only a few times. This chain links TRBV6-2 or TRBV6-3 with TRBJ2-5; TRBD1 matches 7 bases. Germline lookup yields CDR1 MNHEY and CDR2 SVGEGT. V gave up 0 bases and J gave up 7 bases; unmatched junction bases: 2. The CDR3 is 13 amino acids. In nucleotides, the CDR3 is TGTGCCAGCAGTTACTCAAGACAGGGGACCCAGTACTTC. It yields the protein CASSYSRQGTQYF.

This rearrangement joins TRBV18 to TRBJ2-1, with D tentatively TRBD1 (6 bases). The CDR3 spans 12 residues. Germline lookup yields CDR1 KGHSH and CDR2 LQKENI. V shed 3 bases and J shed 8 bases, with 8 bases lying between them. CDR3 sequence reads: CASSPGADEQFF. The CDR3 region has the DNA TGTGCCAGCTCACCGGGGGCGGATGAGCAGTTCTTC.

CDR3 in amino acids: CASSPGGNTEAFF. The CDR3 DNA is TGTGCCAGCTCCCCCGGGGGGAACACTGAAGCTTTCTTT. The chain recombines TRBV6-5 with TRBJ1-1, with D maybe TRBD1 (5 bases). V lost 8 bases and J 1 base, leaving 11 bases between the germline ends. Germline CDR1 MNHEY, CDR2 SVGAGI. The CDR3 sequence is 13 residues long.

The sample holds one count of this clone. The CDR3 DNA is TGTGCCTGGAGTGTAGTGGGGGCAGGGGGCGCTGGAAACACCATATATTTT. Its translation: CAWSVVGAGGAGNTIYF. The chain links TRBV30 to TRBJ1-3; TRBD1 matches at 8 bases. The CDR3 is 17 residues long. V lost 0 bases and J lost 2; bases outside the gene matches: 9. Germline CDR1 GTSNPN, CDR2 SVGIG (reference sequence).

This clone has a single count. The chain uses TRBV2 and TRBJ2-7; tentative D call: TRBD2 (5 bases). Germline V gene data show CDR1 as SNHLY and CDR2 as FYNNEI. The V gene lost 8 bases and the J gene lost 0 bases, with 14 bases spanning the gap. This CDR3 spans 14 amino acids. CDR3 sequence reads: CASETRPSSYEQYF. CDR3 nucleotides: TGTGCCAGCGAAACTAGACCGAGCTCCTACGAGCAGTACTTC.

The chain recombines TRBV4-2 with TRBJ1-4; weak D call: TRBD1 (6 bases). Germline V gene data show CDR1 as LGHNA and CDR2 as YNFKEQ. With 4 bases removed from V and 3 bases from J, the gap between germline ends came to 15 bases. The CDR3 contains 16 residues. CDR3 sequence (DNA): TGTGCCAGCAGCCTATTCGGTGGACAGCCTAATGAAAAACTGTTTTTT. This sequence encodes CASSLFGGQPNEKLFF.

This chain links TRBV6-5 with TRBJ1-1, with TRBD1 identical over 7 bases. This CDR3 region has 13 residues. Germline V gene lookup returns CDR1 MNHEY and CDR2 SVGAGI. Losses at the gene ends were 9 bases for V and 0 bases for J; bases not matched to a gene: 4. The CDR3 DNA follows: TGTGCCAGTAACAGGGGTTTGAACACTGAAGCTTTCTTT. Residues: CASNRGLNTEAFF.

The CDR3, as DNA: TGTGCCAGCAGCGAGGGACAGGGGGCCGGTGAAAAACTGTTTTTT. This encodes CASSEGQGAGEKLFF. The V gene is TRBV7-2, the J gene TRBJ1-4, with 12 bases identical to TRBD1. Germline V gene sequence: CDR1 SGHTA, CDR2 FQGNSA. With V trimmed by 5 bases and J by 7 bases, 5 bases remained unmatched. The CDR3 contains 15 residues.

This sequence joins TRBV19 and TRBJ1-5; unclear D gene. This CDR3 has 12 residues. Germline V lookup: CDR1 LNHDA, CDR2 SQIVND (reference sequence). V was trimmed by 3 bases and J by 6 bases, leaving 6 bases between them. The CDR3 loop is CASSILSQPQHF. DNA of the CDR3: TGTGCCAGTAGTATTCTGTCTCAGCCCCAGCATTTT.

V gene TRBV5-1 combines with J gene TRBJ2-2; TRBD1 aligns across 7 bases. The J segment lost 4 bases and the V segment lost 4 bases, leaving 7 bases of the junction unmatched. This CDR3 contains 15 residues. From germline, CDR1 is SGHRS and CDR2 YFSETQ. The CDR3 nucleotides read TGCGCCAGCAGCCGCTGGACAGGAGCCACCGGGGAGCTGTTTTTT. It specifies CASSRWTGATGELFF.

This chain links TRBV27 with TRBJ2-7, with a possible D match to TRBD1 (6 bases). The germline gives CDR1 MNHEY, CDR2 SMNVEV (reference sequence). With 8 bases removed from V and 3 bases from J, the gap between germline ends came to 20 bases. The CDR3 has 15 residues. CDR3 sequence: CASRSFIGTSYEQYF. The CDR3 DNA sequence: TGTGCCAGCCGCTCGTTTATAGGGACAAGCTACGAGCAGTACTTC.

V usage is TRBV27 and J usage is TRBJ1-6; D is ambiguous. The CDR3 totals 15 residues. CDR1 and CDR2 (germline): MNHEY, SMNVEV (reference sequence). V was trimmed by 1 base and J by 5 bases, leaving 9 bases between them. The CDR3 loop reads CASSLFPTNNSPLHF. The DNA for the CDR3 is TGTGCCAGCAGTTTATTTCCAACTAATAATTCACCCCTCCACTTT.

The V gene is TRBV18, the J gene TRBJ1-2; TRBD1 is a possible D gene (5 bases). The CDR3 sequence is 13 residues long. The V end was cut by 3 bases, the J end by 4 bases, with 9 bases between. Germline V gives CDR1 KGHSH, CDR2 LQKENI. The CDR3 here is CASSPDSVYGYTF. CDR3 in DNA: TGTGCCAGCTCACCCGACAGCGTCTATGGCTACACCTTC.

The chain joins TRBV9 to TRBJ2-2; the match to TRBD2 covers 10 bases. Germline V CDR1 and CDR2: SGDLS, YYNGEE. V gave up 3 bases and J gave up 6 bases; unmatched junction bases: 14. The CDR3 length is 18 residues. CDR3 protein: CASSDRTSGGVLSGELFF. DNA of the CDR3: TGTGCCAGCAGCGATCGGACTAGCGGAGGTGTCTTGTCCGGGGAGCTGTTTTTT.

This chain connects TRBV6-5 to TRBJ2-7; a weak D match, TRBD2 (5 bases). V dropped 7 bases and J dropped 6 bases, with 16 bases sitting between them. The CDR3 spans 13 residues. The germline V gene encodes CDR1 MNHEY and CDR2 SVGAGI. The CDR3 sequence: CASKPSDSPEQYF. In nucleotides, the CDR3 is TGTGCCAGCAAACCCTCGGACTCGCCCGAGCAGTACTTC.

CDR3 sequence reads: CASSFAGKNTEAFF. The CDR3 nucleotides are TGTGCCAGCAGCTTTGCCGGGAAGAACACTGAAGCTTTCTTT. This sequence joins TRBV7-2 and TRBJ1-1, with D unclear. CDR3 length: 14 amino acids. The germline gives CDR1 SGHTA, CDR2 FQGNSA. With 3 bases removed from V and 1 base from J, the gap between germline ends came to 9 bases.